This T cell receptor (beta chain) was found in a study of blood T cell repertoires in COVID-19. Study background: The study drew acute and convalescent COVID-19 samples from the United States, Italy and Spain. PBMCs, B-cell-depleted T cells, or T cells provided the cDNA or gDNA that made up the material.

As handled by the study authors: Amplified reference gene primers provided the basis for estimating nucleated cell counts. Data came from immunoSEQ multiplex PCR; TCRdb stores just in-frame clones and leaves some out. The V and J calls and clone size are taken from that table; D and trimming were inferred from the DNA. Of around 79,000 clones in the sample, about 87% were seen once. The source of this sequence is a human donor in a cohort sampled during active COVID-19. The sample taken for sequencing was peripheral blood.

The CDR3 loop is CASSLQGAANEQFF. The CDR3 DNA is TGTGCCAGCAGTTTGCAGGGGGCGGCCAATGAGCAGTTCTTC. The V call is TRBV28, the J call TRBJ2-1, with 8 bases that match TRBD1. Germline V gives CDR1 MDHEN, CDR2 SYDVKM. The CDR3 has 14 residues. V was clipped by 3 bases and J by 6 bases; unmatched bases: 4.